The 17 T cell receptor beta chains in this list originate from one sample, sequenced in a study of CD8+ T cells in alopecia areata. The treatment was: oral pan-JAK inhibitor, 5-10 mg twice daily. Reverse transcription of extracted RNA yielded cDNA, which provided the sequencing template. The method was immunoSEQ multiplex PCR; TCRdb's version includes in-frame clones alone and lacks a portion of them. This table has roughly 180,000 clones, 55% to 70% appearing once. This sample comprised CD4+ T cells sorted from blood, obtained at week 4, from a patient treated with tofacitinib. These receptors all come from a human donor with alopecia areata.

The V gene is TRBV7-6, the J gene TRBJ1-3; unclear D gene. CDR1 and CDR2 (germline): SGHVS, FNYEAQ. Trimming removed 1 base from V and 4 bases from J, with 5 bases in between. The length of the CDR3 is 13 residues. CDR3 residues: CASSLGRGNTIYF. In DNA form, the CDR3 reads TGTGCCAGCAGCTTAGGGAGAGGAAACACCATATATTTT.

The chain is built from TRBV30 and TRBJ2-1, with 7 positions matching TRBD1. The CDR3 totals 11 residues. V shed 3 bases and J 12 bases; nucleotides not matched to a gene: 5. Germline CDR1 is GTSNPN and CDR2 is SVGIG (reference sequence). In nucleotides, the CDR3 is TGTGCCTGGAGCTACCGGGACAGGCAGTTCTTC. Translation gives CAWSYRDRQFF.

This clone was counted once. The chain joins TRBV27 to TRBJ1-1; TRBD1 is a possible D gene (6 bases). CDR3 size: 13 residues. Germline CDR1 is MNHEY and CDR2 is SMNVEV (reference sequence). The V end was cut by 8 bases, the J end by 3 bases, with 13 bases between. CDR3 in amino acids: CASGTPGDTEAFF. Here the CDR3 DNA reads TGTGCCAGCGGAACACCAGGGGACACTGAAGCTTTCTTT.

The chain uses TRBV20-1 and TRBJ2-7; D may be TRBD1 (5 bases). The length of the CDR3 is 11 residues. V lost 7 bases, J lost 0 bases, and 7 bases lay in between. The germline CDR1 and CDR2 sequences are DFQATT and SNEGSKA (reference sequence). The CDR3 nucleotides read TGCAGTGGACAGAGCTCCTACGAGCAGTACTTC. As protein: CSGQSSYEQYF.

This clone has more than one count but fewer than ten. V is TRBV2 and J is TRBJ2-6, with a weak D call TRBD1 (5 bases). The ends were cut back, 8 bases at V and 4 bases at J, with 18 bases in the middle. The germline V gene has CDR1 SNHLY and CDR2 FYNNEI. The CDR3 consists of 16 residues. CDR3 amino acids: CASLPLEGAGANVLTF. The DNA of the CDR3 is TGTGCCAGCCTTCCCTTGGAAGGGGCAGGGGCCAACGTCCTGACTTTC.

V is TRBV30 and J is TRBJ1-1; D is ambiguous. The germline V and J ends were trimmed by 4 bases and 8 bases, with 14 bases remaining between them. CDR3 length: 12 amino acids. Germline values: CDR1 GTSNPN, CDR2 SVGIG (reference sequence). The CDR3 sequence: CAWTRRIDEAFF. CDR3 DNA: TGTGCCTGGACTAGGAGGATCGACGAAGCTTTCTTT.

This clone has only a few counts. The final CDR3 position lacks the conserved phenylalanine or tryptophan, pointing to a likely read error. The chain recombines TRBV28 with TRBJ2-3; 11 bases agree with TRBD2. V was pared by 5 bases and J by 6 bases, with 7 bases of the junction left unmatched. The length of the CDR3 is 15 residues. Germline CDR1 is MDHEN and CDR2 is SYDVKM. The CDR3 nucleotides are TGTGCCAGCAGTCCCGCTAGCGGGGGGATGGATACGCAGTATCTT. Translation: CASSPASGGMDTQYL.

This clone was seen just once. J is TRBJ1-5 and V is TRBV27; no firm D call. The germline CDR1 and CDR2 sequences are MNHEY and SMNVEV (reference sequence). The CDR3 loop spans 14 amino acids. Trimming pared 3 bases from V and 1 base from J, leaving 7 bases between. The CDR3 sequence: CASSFRTSNQPQHF. CDR3 DNA sequence: TGTGCCAGCAGTTTCAGAACAAGCAATCAGCCCCAGCATTTT.

This clone was detected only a few times. The rearrangement joins TRBV30 to TRBJ2-1, with D perhaps matching TRBD2 (5 bases). Germline V gene lookup returns CDR1 GTSNPN and CDR2 SVGIG (reference sequence). V lost 2 bases, J lost 0 bases, and 11 bases lay in between. CDR3 length: 15 residues. CDR3 DNA sequence: TGTGCCTGGAGTAGAGGGTTGAGCTCCTACAATGAGCAGTTCTTC. It yields the protein CAWSRGLSSYNEQFF.

V gene TRBV9 combines with J gene TRBJ2-6; D is ambiguous. The V end was cut by 0 bases, the J end by 2 bases, with 15 bases between. CDR1 SGDLS and CDR2 YYNGEE come from the germline V gene. This CDR3 has 18 amino acids. The CDR3 reads CASSVAWSAGTGANVLTF. DNA of the CDR3: TGTGCCAGCAGCGTAGCTTGGTCAGCTGGAACTGGGGCCAACGTCCTGACTTTC.

The chain carries TRBV11-2 and TRBJ2-1; 10 bases fit TRBD2. CDR1 is SGHAT, CDR2 FQNNGV, per germline. Trimming cost V 2 bases and J 8 bases; bases outside gene matches: 9. The length of the CDR3 is 16 residues. CDR3 region: CASSLTPGLASDEQFF. Here the CDR3 DNA reads TGTGCCAGCAGCTTAACCCCGGGACTAGCGTCCGATGAGCAGTTCTTC.

The chain links TRBV29-1 to TRBJ1-1, with D maybe TRBD1 (6 bases). Germline-derived CDR1 and CDR2 are SQVTM and ANQGSEA. The ends were cut back, 7 bases at V and 0 bases at J, with 9 bases in the middle. The CDR3 covers 12 residues. CDR3 sequence reads: CSGGHMNTEAFF. CDR3 DNA: TGCAGCGGGGGACACATGAACACTGAAGCTTTCTTT.

The genes are TRBV5-1 and TRBJ2-7, with 10 bases fitting TRBD1. Trimming at V came to 0 bases and at J to 2 bases, leaving 8 bases not matched to a gene. Germline CDR1 SGHRS, CDR2 YFSETQ. This CDR3 comprises 17 residues. The CDR3 DNA is TGCGCCAGCAGCTTGGCAGTCCGGGACAGGGGTCCCTACGAGCAGTACTTC. Translated, it gives CASSLAVRDRGPYEQYF.

This clone was detected only a few times. CDR3 nucleotide sequence: TGTGCCAGCAGTTACGATACGTCTGGGGCCAACGTCCTGACTTTC. This encodes CASSYDTSGANVLTF. V and J are TRBV6-5 and TRBJ2-6; no definite D call. This CDR3 is built from 15 residues. Per the germline V gene, CDR1 is MNHEY and CDR2 is SVGAGI. V dropped 2 bases and J dropped 1 base, with 6 bases sitting between them.

The chain is built from TRBV2 and TRBJ1-3; D not certain. Germline lookup yields CDR1 SNHLY and CDR2 FYNNEI. There are 13 residues in the CDR3. V shed 5 bases and J shed 9 bases, with 14 bases lying between them. As DNA, the CDR3 is TGTGCCAGCAGTACCTCCGACGGTGGCACCATATATTTT. Translating gives CASSTSDGGTIYF.

A word on this clone: One junction end does not reproduce the germline sequence, and a read error may be involved. The J gene is TRBJ2-7, the V gene TRBV4-1, with D perhaps TRBD2 (7 bases). The V gene's germline CDR1 is MGHRA and CDR2 YSYEKL. The CDR3 covers 15 residues. CDR3 region: CASSPLRGGSNEQYF. The CDR3, as DNA: TGCGCCAGCAGCCCTCTGAGGGGGGGCTCCAACGAGCAGTACTTC.

In its sample, this clone was seen once. The rearrangement links TRBV18 to TRBJ1-2, with no clear D. In germline, CDR1 is KGHSH, CDR2 LQKENI. V lost 6 bases to trimming and J lost 7 bases, with 12 bases between them. The CDR3 runs to 12 residues. The CDR3 reads CASSDGGSGYTF. The CDR3 region has the DNA TGTGCCAGCTCTGACGGAGGGTCTGGCTACACCTTC.